This is a list of T cell receptor beta chains from one sample in a study of T cells after yellow fever vaccination. TCRdb processed the 5' RACE reads anew with MiXCR; each CDR3 protein has one entry. There are about 550,000 distinct CDR3 sequences in the sample; 19% occur only once, and approximately 15% lies in the top ten. The sample here was PBMCs, taken 15 days after the yellow fever booster vaccination. The source of these receptors is a man between 25 and 39 years old who received the YFV17D yellow fever vaccine. Both conserved end residues are part of each CDR3. D genes are given only for firm matches. The size field is filled for only some rows; it gives once, few, many or a size class.

>TRBJ2-1|TRBV5-5|-|-
CASSLDPGYNEQFF
TGTGCCAGCAGCTTGGATCCAGGGTACAATGAGCAGTTCTTC
>TRBJ2-7|TRBV29-1|few|TRBD1
CSVRTGHEQYF
TGCAGCGTTCGGACAGGGCACGAGCAGTACTTC
>TRBJ2-7|TRBV5-4|many|-
CASSLALGEILGRSYEQYF
TGTGCCAGCAGCTTGGCCCTGGGGGAAATTCTGGGGCGGTCCTACGAGCAGTACTTC
>TRBJ1-2|TRBV5-4|few|TRBD1
CASSNAPGQGAGYTF
TGTGCCAGCAGCAACGCCCCGGGACAGGGGGCGGGCTACACCTTC
>TRBJ2-7|TRBV20-1|few|TRBD1
CSASPTGTGAYEQYF
TGCAGTGCTAGTCCTACGGGGACAGGCGCCTACGAGCAGTACTTC
>TRBJ2-3|TRBV5-1|-|TRBD1
CASSLGDRNPDTQYF
TGCGCCAGCAGCTTGGGGGACAGGAACCCAGATACGCAGTATTTT
>TRBJ2-7|TRBV11-2|-|TRBD1
CASSPLRTGSEQYF
TGTGCCAGCAGCCCCCTTAGGACAGGCTCCGAGCAGTACTTC
>TRBJ2-1|TRBV7-2|few|TRBD2
CASSYQAGGLYEQFF
TGTGCCAGCAGCTACCAAGCGGGAGGGCTATATGAGCAGTTCTTC
>TRBJ2-7|TRBV6-2/TRBV6-3|few|TRBD2
CATTSGISYEQYF
TGTGCCACCACTAGCGGGATCTCCTACGAGCAGTACTTC
>TRBJ2-1|TRBV3-1|-|-
CATSQEVPGTREQFF
TGTGCCACCAGCCAGGAGGTCCCTGGGACACGTGAGCAGTTCTTC
>TRBJ2-1|TRBV28|few|-
CASRRPSPAYNEQFF
TGTGCCAGCAGAAGACCTTCCCCTGCCTACAATGAGCAGTTCTTC
>TRBJ2-7|TRBV5-1|few|-
CASSLEQGVYEQYF
TGCGCCAGCAGCTTGGAACAGGGTGTGTACGAGCAGTACTTC
>TRBJ2-1|TRBV28|-|-
CASSLRGFGYNEQFF
TGTGCCAGCAGTTTAAGAGGGTTCGGTTACAATGAGCAGTTCTTC
>TRBJ2-3|TRBV3-1|-|TRBD2
CASTNRKRERSTDTQYF
TGTGCCAGCACAAACAGAAAGCGGGAGCGAAGCACAGATACGCAGTATTTT
>TRBJ1-5|TRBV5-1|-|TRBD1
CASSFTGTGNQPQHF
TGCGCCAGCAGTTTCACCGGGACAGGGAATCAGCCCCAGCATTTT